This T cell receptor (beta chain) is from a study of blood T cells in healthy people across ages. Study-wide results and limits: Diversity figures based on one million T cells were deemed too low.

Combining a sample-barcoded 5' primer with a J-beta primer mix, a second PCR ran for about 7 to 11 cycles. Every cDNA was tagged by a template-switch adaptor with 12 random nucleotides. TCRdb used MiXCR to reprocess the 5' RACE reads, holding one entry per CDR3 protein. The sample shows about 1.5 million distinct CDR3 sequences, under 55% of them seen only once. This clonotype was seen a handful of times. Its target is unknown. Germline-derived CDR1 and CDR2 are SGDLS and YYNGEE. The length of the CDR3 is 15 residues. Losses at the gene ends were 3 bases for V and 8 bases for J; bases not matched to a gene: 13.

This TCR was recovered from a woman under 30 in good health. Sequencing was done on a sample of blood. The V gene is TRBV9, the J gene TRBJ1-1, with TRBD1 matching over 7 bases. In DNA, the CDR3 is TGTGCCAGCAGCGCCCTGCAGGGGGGGATTGACGAAGCTTTCTTT. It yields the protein CASSALQGGIDEAFF.